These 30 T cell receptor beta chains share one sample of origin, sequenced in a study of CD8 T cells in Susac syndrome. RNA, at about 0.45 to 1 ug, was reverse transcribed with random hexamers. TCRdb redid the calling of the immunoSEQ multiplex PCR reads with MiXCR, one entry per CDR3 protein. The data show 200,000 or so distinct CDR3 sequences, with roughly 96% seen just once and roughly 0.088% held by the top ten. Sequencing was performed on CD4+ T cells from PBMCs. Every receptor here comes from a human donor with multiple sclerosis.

CDR3: CASSGPQETQYF. The CDR3, as DNA: TGCGCCAGCAGCGGCCCGCAAGAGACCCAGTACTTC. The chain joins TRBV5-1 to TRBJ2-5; unclear D gene. The CDR3 runs 12 residues. Germline V lookup: CDR1 SGHRS, CDR2 YFSETQ. V lost 4 bases to trimming and J lost 2 bases, with 6 bases between them. The full variable domain, completed using reference TRBV5-1 and TRBJ2-5, is KAGVTQTPRYLIKTRGQQVTLSCSPISGHRSVSWYQQTPGQGLQFLFEYFSETQRNKGNFPGRFSGRQFSNSRSEMNVSTLELGDSALYLCASSGPQETQYFGPGTRLLVL.

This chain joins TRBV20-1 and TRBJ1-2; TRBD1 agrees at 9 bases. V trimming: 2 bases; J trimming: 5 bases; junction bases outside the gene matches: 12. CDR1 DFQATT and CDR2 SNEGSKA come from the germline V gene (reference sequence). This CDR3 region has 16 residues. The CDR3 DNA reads TGCAGTGCTAGATACAGGGGGCGTGGTAAGGGTTATGGCTACACCTTC. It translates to CSARYRGRGKGYGYTF.

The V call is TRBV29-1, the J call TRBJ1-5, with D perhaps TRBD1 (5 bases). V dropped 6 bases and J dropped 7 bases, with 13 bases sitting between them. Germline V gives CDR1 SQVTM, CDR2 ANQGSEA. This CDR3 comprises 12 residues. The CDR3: CSVTGGGQPQHF. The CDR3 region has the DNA TGCAGCGTAACGGGGGGAGGACAGCCCCAGCATTTT.

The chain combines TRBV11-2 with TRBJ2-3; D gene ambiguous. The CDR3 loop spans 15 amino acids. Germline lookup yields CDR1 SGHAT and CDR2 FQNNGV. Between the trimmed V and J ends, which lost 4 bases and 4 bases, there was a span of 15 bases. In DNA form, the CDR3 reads TGTGCCAGCAGCTCCCGGACCTCACTGGCAGATACGCAGTATTTT. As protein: CASSSRTSLADTQYF. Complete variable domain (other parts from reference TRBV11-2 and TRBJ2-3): EAGVAQSPRYKIIEKRQSVAFWCNPISGHATLYWYQQILGQGPKLLIQFQNNGVVDDSQLPKDRFSAERLKGVDSTLKIQPAKLEDSAVYLCASSSRTSLADTQYFGPGTRLTVL.

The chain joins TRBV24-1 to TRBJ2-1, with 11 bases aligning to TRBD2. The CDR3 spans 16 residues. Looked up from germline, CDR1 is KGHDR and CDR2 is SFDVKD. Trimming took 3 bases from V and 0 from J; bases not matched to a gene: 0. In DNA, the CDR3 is TGTGCCACCAGTGATACTAGCGGGAGCTCCTACAATGAGCAGTTCTTC. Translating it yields CATSDTSGSSYNEQFF.

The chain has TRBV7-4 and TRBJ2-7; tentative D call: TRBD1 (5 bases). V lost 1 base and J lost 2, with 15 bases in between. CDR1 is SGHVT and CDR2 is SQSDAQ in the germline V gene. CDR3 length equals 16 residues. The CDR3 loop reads CASSLGRHRYPYEQYF. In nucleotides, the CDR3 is TGTGCCAGCAGCTTAGGGAGACACAGGTACCCCTACGAGCAGTACTTC.

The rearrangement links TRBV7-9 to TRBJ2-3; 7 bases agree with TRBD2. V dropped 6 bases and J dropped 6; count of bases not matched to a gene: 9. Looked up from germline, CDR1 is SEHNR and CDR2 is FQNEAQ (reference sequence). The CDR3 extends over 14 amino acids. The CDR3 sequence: CASSQVREKDTQYF. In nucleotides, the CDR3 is TGTGCCAGCAGTCAAGTGCGGGAGAAGGATACGCAGTATTTT.

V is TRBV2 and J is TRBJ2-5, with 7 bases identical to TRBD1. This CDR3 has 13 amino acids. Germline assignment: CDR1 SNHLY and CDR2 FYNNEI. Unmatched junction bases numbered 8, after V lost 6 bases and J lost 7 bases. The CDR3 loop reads CASREQGRGTQYF. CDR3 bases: TGTGCCAGCAGAGAACAGGGGAGAGGGACCCAGTACTTC.

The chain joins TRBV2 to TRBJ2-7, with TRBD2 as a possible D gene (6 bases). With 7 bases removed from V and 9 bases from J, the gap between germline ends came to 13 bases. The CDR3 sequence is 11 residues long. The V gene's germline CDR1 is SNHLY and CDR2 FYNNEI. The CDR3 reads CASMEGRTQYF. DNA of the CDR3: TGTGCCAGCATGGAGGGCAGGACGCAGTACTTC. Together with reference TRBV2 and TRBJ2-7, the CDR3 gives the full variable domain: EPEVTQTPSHQVTQMGQEVILRCVPISNHLYFYWYRQILGQKVEFLVSFYNNEISEKSEIFDDQFSVERPDGSNFTLKIRSTKLEDSAMYFCASMEGRTQYFGPGTRLTVT.

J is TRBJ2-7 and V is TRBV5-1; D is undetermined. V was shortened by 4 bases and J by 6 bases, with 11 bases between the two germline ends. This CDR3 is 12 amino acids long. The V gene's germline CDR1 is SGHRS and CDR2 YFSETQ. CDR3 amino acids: CASSLPAVEQYF. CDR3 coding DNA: TGCGCCAGCAGCCTTCCCGCGGTCGAGCAGTACTTC.

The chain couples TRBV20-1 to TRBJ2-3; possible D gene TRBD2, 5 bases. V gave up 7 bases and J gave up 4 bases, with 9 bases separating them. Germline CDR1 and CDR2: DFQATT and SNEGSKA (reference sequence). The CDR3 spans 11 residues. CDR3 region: CSVRTPDTQYF. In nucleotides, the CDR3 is TGCAGTGTTCGGACTCCAGATACGCAGTATTTT.

CDR3 nucleotides: TGTGCCAGCAGCAAAGGCCGGGGGGAGACCCAGTACTTC. Translation: CASSKGRGETQYF. The chain employs TRBV5-6 and TRBJ2-5, with D possibly matching TRBD2 (6 bases). The CDR3 is 13 amino acids. The germline V gene has CDR1 SGHDT and CDR2 YYEEEE. Trimming took 4 bases from V and 5 from J, leaving 12 bases between them.

The chain's CDR3 is CASRKQNTEAFF. The CDR3 DNA follows: TGTGCCAGCAGGAAACAGAACACTGAAGCTTTCTTT. V and J are TRBV12-3 or TRBV12-4 and TRBJ1-1; D unclear. The CDR3 sequence is 12 residues long. V was clipped by 6 bases and J by 1 base, with 6 bases between them.

CDR3 nucleotide sequence: TGTGCCAGCAGCGAACAGGGAAATCAGCCCCAGCATTTT. Its translation: CASSEQGNQPQHF. The chain links TRBV7-9 to TRBJ1-5; D is perhaps TRBD1 (6 bases). Per the germline V gene, CDR1 is SEHNR and CDR2 is FQNEAQ (reference sequence). V gave up 5 bases and J gave up 4 bases, with 9 bases separating them. This CDR3 contains 13 residues.

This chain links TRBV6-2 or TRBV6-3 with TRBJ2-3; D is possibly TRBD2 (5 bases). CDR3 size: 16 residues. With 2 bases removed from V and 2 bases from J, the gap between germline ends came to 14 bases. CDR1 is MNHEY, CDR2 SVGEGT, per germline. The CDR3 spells CASSYGKDGNTDTQYF. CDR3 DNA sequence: TGTGCCAGCAGTTACGGGAAGGACGGGAACACAGATACGCAGTATTTT.

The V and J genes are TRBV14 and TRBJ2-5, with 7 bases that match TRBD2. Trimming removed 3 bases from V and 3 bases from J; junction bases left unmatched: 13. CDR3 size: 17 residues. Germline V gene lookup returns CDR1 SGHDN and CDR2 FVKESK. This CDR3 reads CASSQPPGGSLKETQYF. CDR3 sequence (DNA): TGTGCCAGCAGCCAGCCGCCTGGCGGGAGTCTAAAAGAGACCCAGTACTTC.

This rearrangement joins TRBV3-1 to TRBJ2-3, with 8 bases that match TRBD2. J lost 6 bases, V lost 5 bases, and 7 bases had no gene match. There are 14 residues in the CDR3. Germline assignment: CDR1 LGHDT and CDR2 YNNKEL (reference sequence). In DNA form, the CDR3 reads TGTGCCAGCAGCTTTGGAGCGGGGGAGGATACGCAGTATTTT. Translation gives CASSFGAGEDTQYF.

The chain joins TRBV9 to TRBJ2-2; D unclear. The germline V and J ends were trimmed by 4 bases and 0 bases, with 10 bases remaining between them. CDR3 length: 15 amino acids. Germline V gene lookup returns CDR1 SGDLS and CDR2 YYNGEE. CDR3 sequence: CASSSRHTNTGELFF. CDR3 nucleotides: TGTGCCAGCAGCTCTCGACACACGAACACCGGGGAGCTGTTTTTT.

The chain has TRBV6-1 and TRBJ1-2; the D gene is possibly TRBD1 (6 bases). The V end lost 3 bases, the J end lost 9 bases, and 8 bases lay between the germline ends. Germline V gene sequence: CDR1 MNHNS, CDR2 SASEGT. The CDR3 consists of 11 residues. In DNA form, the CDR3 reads TGTGCCAGCAGTGATTGGGACAGCTACACCTTC. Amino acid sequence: CASSDWDSYTF.

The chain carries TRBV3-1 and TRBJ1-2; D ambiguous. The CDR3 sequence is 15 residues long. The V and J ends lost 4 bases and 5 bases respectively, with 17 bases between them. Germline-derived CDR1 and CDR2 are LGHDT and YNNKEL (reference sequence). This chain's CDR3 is CASSPPQMSRYGYTF. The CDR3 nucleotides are TGTGCCAGCAGCCCTCCTCAGATGAGTCGATATGGCTACACCTTC.

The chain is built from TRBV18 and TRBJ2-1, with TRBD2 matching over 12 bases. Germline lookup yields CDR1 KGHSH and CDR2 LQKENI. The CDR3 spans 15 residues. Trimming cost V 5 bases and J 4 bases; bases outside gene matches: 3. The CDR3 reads CASSSGLAGYNEQFF. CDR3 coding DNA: TGTGCCAGCTCAAGTGGACTAGCGGGATACAATGAGCAGTTCTTC.

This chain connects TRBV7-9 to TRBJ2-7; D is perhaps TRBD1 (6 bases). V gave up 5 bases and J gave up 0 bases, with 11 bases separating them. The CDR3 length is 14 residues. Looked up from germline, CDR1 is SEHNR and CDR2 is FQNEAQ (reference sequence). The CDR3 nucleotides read TGTGCCAGCAGCCCGGACAGTGCCTCCTACGAGCAGTACTTC. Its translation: CASSPDSASYEQYF.

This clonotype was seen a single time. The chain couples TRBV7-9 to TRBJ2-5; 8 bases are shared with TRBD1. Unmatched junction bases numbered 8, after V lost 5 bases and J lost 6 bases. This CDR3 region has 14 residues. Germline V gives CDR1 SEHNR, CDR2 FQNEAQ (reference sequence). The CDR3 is CASSTLTGGKTQYF. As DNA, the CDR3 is TGTGCCAGCAGCACCCTAACAGGGGGAAAGACCCAGTACTTC.

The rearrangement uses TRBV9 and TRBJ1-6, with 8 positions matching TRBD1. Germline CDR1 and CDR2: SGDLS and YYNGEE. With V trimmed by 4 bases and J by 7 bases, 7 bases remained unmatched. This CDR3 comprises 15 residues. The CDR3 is CASSTVRGRNSPLHF. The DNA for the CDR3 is TGTGCCAGCAGCACCGTCAGGGGGCGGAATTCACCCCTCCACTTT.

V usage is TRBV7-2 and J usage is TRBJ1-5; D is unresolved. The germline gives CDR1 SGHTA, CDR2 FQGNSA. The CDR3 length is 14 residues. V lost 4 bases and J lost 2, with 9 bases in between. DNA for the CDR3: TGTGCCAGCAGCTGGAGAGGCGGCAATCAGCCCCAGCATTTT. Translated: CASSWRGGNQPQHF.

CDR3 protein: CASNADRVSDPGNTIYF. Written as DNA, the CDR3 is TGTGCCAGCAACGCAGACAGGGTTTCGGATCCTGGAAACACCATATATTTT. The V call is TRBV12-3 or TRBV12-4, the J call TRBJ1-3; 7 nucleotides agree with TRBD1. J was trimmed by 2 bases and V by 7 bases; bases with no gene match: 14. The length of the CDR3 is 17 residues.

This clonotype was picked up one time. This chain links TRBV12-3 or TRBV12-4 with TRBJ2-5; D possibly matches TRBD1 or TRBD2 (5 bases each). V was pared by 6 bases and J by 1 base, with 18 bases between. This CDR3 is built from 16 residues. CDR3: CASRAGTLLTQETQYF. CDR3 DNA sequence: TGTGCCAGCAGAGCCGGGACCCTCCTTACCCAAGAGACCCAGTACTTC.

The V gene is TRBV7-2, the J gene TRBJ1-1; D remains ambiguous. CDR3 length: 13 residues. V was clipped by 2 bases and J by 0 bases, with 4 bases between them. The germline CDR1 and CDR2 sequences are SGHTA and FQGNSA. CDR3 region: CASSLYMNTEAFF. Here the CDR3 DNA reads TGTGCCAGCAGCTTATATATGAACACTGAAGCTTTCTTT.

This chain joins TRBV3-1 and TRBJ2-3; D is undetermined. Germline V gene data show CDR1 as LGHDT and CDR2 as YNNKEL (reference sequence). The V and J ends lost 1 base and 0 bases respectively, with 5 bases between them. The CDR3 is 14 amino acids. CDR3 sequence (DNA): TGTGCCAGCAGCCAAGTAGCTAGCACAGATACGCAGTATTTT. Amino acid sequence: CASSQVASTDTQYF.

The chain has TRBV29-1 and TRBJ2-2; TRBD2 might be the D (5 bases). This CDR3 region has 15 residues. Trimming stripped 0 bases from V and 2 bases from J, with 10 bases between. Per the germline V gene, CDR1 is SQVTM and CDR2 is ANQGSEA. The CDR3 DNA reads TGCAGCGTTGAAGAGGGAGTCGCCAACACCGGGGAGCTGTTTTTT. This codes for CSVEEGVANTGELFF.